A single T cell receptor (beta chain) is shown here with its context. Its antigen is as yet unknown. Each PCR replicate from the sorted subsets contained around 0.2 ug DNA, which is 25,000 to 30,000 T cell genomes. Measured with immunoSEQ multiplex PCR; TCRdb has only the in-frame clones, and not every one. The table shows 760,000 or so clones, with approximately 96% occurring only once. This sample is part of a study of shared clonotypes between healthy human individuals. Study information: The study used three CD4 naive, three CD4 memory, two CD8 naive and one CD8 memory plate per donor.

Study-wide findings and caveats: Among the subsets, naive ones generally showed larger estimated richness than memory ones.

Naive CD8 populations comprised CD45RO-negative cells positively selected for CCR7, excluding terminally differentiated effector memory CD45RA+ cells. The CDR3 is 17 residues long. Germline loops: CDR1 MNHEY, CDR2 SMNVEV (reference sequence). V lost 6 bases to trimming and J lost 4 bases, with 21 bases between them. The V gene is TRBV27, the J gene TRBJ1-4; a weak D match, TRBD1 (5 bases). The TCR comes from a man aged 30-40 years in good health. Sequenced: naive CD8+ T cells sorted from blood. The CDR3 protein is CASSSGGVMSLNEKLFF. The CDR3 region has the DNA TGTGCCAGCAGCAGTGGGGGGGTCATGTCCCTTAATGAAAAACTGTTTTTT.